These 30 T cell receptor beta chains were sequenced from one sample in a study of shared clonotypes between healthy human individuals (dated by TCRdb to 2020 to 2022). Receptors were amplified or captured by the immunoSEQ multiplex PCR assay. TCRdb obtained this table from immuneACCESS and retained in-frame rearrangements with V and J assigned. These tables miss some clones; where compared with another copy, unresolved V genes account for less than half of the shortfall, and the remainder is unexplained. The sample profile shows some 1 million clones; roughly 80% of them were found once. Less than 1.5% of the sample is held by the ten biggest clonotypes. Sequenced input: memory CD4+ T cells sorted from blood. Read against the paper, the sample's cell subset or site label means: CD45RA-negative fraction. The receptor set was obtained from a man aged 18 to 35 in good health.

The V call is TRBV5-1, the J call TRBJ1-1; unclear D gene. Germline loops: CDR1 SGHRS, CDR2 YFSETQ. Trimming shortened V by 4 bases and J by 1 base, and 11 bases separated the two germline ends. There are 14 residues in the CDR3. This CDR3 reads CASSTQRGNTEAFF. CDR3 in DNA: TGCGCCAGCAGCACCCAAAGAGGGAACACTGAAGCTTTCTTT.

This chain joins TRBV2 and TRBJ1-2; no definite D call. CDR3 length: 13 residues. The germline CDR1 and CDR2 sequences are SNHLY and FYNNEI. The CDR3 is CAGCRELNYGYTF. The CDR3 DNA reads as TGTGCAGGCTGCCGGGAGTTGAACTATGGCTACACCTTC.

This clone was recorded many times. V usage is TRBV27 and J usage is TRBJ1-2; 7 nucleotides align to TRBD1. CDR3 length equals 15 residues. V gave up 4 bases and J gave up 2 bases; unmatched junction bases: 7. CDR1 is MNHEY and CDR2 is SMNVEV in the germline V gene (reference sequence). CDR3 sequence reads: CASSYQQGTNYGYTF. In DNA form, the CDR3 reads TGTGCCAGCAGTTACCAACAGGGGACGAACTATGGCTACACCTTC.

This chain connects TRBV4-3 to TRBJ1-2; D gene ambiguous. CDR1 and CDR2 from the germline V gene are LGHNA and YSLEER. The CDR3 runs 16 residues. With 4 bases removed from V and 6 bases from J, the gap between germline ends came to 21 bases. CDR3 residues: CASSLLKTKAQDGYTF. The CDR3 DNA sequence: TGCGCCAGCAGCCTTCTTAAAACCAAAGCTCAGGATGGCTACACCTTC.

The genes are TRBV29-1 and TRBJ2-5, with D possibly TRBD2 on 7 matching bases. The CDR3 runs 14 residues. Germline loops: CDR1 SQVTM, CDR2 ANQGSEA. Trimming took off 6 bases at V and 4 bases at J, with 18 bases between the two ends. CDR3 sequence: CSVVRGAGGETQYF. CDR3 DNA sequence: TGCAGCGTCGTCCGGGGGGCTGGGGGAGAGACCCAGTACTTC.

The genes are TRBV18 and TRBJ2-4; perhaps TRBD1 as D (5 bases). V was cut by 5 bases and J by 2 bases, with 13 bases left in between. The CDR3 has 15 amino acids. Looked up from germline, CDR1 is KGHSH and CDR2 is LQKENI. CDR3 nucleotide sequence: TGTGCCAGCTCATCCGCGCAGGGTACCAAAAACATTCAGTACTTC. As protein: CASSSAQGTKNIQYF.

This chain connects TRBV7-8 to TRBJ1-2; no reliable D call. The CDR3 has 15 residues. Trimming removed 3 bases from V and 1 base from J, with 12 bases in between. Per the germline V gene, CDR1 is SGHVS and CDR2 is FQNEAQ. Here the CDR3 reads CASSFEYLNNYGYTF. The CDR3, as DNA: TGTGCCAGCAGCTTTGAATACCTGAATAACTATGGCTACACCTTC.

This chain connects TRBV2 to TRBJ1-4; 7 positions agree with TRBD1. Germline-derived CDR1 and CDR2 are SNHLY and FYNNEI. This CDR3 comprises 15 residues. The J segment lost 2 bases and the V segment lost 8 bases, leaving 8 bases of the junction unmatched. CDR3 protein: CASRLGGQTNEKLFF. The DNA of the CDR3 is TGTGCCAGCCGTCTAGGGGGACAGACTAATGAAAAACTGTTTTTT.

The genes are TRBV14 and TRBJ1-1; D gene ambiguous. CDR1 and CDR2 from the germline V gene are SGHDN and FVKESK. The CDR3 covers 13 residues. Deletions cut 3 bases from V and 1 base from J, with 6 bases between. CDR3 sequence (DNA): TGTGCCAGCAGCCAGGACTGGAACACTGAAGCTTTCTTT. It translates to CASSQDWNTEAFF.

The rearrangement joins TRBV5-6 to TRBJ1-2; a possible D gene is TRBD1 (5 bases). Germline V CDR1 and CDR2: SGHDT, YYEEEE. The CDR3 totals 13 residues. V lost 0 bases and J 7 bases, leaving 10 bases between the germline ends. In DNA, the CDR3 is TGTGCCAGCAGCTTGGCTGGGGGGGTTGGCTACACCTTC. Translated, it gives CASSLAGGVGYTF.

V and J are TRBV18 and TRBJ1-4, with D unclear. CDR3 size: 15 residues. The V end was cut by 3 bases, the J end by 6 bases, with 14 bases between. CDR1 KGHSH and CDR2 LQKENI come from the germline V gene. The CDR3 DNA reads TGTGCCAGCTCACCGCGGCGAGGGAGGGATGAAAAACTGTTTTTT. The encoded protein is CASSPRRGRDEKLFF.

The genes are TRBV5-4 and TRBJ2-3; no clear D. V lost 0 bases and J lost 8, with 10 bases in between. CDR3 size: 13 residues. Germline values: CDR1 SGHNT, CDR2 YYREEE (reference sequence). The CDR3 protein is CASSLDTTATQYF. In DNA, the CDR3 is TGTGCCAGCAGCTTGGATACAACCGCTACGCAGTATTTT.

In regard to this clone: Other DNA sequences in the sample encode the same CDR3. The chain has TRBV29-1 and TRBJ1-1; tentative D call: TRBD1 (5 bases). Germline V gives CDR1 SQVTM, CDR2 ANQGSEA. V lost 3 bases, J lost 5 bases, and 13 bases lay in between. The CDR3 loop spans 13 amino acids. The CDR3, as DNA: TGCAGCGTTGATGGGGGTTTAAGGACTGAAGCTTTCTTT. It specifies CSVDGGLRTEAFF.

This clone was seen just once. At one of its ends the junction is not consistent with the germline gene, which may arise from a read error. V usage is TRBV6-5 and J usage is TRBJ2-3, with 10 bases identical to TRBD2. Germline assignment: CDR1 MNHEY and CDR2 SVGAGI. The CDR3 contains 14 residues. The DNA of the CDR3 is TGTGCCAGCAGGTCGGGACTAGCGATCAATACGCAGTTTTTT. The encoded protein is CASRSGLAINTQFF.

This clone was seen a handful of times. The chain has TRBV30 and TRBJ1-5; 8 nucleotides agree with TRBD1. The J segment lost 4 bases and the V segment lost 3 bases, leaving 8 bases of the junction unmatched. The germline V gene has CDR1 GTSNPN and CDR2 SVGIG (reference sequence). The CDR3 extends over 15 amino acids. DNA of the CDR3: TGTGCCTGGAGGAAAGAGGGACAGGTAAATCAGCCCCAGCATTTT. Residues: CAWRKEGQVNQPQHF.

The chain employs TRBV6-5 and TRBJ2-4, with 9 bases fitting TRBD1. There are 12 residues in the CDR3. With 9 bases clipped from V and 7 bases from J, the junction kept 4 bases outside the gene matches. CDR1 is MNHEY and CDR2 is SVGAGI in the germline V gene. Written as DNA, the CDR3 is TGTGCCAGTCGGGACAGGGAGAACATTCAGTACTTC. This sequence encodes CASRDRENIQYF.

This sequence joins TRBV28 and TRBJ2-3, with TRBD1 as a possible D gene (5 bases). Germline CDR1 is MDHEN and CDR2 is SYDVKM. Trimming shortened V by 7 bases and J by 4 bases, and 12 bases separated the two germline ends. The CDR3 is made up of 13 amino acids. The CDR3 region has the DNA TGTGCCAGCAATGGGTGGGGCGCAGATACGCAGTATTTT. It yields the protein CASNGWGADTQYF.

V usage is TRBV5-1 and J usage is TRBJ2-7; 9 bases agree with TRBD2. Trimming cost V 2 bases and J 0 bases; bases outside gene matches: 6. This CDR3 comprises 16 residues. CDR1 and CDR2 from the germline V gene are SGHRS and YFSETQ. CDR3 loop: CASSFSSGDRSYEQYF. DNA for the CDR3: TGCGCCAGCAGCTTCTCTAGCGGGGACCGCTCCTACGAGCAGTACTTC.

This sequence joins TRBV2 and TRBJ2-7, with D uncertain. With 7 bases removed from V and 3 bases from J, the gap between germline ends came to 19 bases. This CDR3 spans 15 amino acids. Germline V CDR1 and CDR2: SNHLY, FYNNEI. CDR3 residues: CASTQSGTSLYEQYF. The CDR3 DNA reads TGTGCCAGCACCCAATCCGGAACTTCTCTCTACGAGCAGTACTTC. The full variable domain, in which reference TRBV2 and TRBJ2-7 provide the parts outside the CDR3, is EPEVTQTPSHQVTQMGQEVILRCVPISNHLYFYWYRQILGQKVEFLVSFYNNEISEKSEIFDDQFSVERPDGSNFTLKIRSTKLEDSAMYFCASTQSGTSLYEQYFGPGTRLTVT.

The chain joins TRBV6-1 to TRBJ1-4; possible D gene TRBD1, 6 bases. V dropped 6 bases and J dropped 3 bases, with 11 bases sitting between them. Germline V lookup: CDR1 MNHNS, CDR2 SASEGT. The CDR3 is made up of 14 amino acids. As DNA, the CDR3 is TGTGCCAGCAGCCGGAGGGGGGCTAATGAAAAACTGTTTTTT. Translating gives CASSRRGANEKLFF.

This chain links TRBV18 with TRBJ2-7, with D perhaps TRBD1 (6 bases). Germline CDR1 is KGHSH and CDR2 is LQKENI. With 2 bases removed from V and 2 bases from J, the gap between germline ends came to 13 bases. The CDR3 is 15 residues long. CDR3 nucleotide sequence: TGTGCCAGCTCACCATTCCGGGACACGGCCTACGAGCAGTACTTC. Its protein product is CASSPFRDTAYEQYF.

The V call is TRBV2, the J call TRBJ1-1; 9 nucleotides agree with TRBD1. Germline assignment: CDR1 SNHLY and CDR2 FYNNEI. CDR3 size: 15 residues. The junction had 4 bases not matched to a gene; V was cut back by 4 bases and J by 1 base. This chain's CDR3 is CASSGTGVKNTEAFF. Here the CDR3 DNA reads TGTGCCAGCAGTGGGACAGGGGTCAAGAACACTGAAGCTTTCTTT. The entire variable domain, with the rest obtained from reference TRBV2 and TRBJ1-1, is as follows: EPEVTQTPSHQVTQMGQEVILRCVPISNHLYFYWYRQILGQKVEFLVSFYNNEISEKSEIFDDQFSVERPDGSNFTLKIRSTKLEDSAMYFCASSGTGVKNTEAFFGQGTRLTVV.

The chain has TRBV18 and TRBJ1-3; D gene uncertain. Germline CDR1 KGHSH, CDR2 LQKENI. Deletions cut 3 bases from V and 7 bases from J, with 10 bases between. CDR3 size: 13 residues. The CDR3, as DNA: TGTGCCAGCTCACCGGGCCTAGGGAACACCATATATTTT. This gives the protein CASSPGLGNTIYF.

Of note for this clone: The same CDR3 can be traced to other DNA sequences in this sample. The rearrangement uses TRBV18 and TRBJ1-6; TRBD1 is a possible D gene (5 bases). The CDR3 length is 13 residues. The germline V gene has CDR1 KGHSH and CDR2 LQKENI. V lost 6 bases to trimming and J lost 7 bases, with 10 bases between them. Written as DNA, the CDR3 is TGTGCCAGCTCCGGGACCGACAATTCACCCCTCCACTTT. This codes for CASSGTDNSPLHF.

The CDR3 region has the DNA TGTGCCAGCAGTGGACAGTCCAGCTCTGGGGCCAACGTCCTGACTTTC. Protein sequence: CASSGQSSSGANVLTF. V is TRBV6-1 and J is TRBJ2-6; tentatively, D is TRBD1 (5 bases). The CDR3 is made up of 16 amino acids. Deletions cut 4 bases from V and 0 bases from J, with 10 bases between. Germline lookup yields CDR1 MNHNS and CDR2 SASEGT.

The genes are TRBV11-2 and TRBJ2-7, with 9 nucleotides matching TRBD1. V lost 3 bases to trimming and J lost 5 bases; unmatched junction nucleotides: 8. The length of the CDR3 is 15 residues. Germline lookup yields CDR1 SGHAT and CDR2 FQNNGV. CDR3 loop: CASSLGRDRVHEQYF. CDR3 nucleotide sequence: TGTGCCAGCAGCTTGGGCCGGGACAGGGTCCACGAGCAGTACTTC.

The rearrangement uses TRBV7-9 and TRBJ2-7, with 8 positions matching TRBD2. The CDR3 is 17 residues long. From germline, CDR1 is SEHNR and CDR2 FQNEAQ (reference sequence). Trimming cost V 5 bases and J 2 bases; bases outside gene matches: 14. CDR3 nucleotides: TGTGCCAGCAGCCACCTTCGGGGACTAGATGTAACCTACGAGCAGTACTTC. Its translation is CASSHLRGLDVTYEQYF.

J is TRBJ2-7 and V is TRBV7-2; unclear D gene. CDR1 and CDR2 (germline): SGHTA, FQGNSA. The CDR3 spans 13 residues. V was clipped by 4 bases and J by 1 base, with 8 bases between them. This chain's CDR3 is CASSSAYSYEQYF. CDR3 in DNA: TGTGCCAGCAGCTCGGCGTATTCCTACGAGCAGTACTTC.

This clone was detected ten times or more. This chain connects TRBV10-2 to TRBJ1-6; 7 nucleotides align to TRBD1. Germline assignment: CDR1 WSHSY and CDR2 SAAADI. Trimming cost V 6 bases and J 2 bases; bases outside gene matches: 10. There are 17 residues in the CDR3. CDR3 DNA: TGCGCCAGCAGACAATCGACAGGGAGCACCTATAATTCACCCCTCCACTTT. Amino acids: CASRQSTGSTYNSPLHF.

In DNA form, the CDR3 reads TGTGCCTGGGACAGGGGAGGAGGGACTGAAGCTTTCTTT. It is translated as CAWDRGGGTEAFF. The chain is built from TRBV30 and TRBJ1-1, with TRBD1 matching over 8 bases. This CDR3 is built from 13 residues. With 5 bases clipped from V and 5 bases from J, the junction kept 7 bases outside the gene matches. CDR1 is GTSNPN, CDR2 SVGIG, per germline (reference sequence).